This T cell receptor beta chain was observed in a study of beta chain features in type 1 diabetes. General study results and limits: All four CD4+ subsets of Type 1 diabetes patients contained TCRB CDR3s that were moderately but significantly shorter. In the patient group, naive, central memory and Treg TCRB repertoires seemed more alike than in the healthy donor group.

Germline values: CDR1 MDHEN, CDR2 SYDVKM. J gave up 5 bases and V 8 bases, and 8 bases lay outside the gene matches. The CDR3 is 14 residues long. The investigators reverse transcribed all of the isolated RNA, so they sequenced expressed TCRB transcripts. Libraries were prepared by immunoSEQ multiplex PCR; TCRdb keeps only in-frame clonotypes and omits some of them. Among around 300,000 clones listed, 15% were seen once. As for this clone: Its antigen is not known.

Blood was collected once per donor into heparin, averaging roughly 120 mL. A CD45RO/CCR7/CD25/CD127/CD95/CD27 panel sorted naive, central memory, regulatory and stem cell-like memory CD4+ cells. Sorted populations all exceeded 95% purity. The sequence derives from a man younger than 35 with type 1 diabetes. Sequenced sample: naive CD4+ T cells from blood. This chain links TRBV28 with TRBJ2-1; 8 bases agree with TRBD1. This CDR3 reads CASAAPDRDNEQFF. For the CDR3, the DNA is TGTGCCAGCGCTGCCCCGGACAGGGACAATGAGCAGTTCTTC.